In its sample, the clone carrying this T cell receptor beta chain was seen a few times. Its target is not known. These data are taken from a study of regulatory T cells in long-lasting Graves disease. Findings and limits, study-wide: Newly diagnosed Graves' patients exceeded persistent ones in TCR diversity.

Combining iRepertoire HTBI primers with Arm-PCR of CDR3 regions, the authors built TCR beta libraries. TCRdb re-called the multiplex PCR reads through MiXCR, storing one row per CDR3 protein. This table has nearly 350,000 distinct CDR3 sequences, about 19% appearing once. As to time point: persistent/refractory GD, antithyroid drugs over 5 years with positive TRAb. The TCR library used RNA extracted from PBMCs. V lost 0 bases and J lost 0; bases outside the gene matches: 5. From germline, CDR1 is GTSNPN and CDR2 SVGIG (reference sequence). The CDR3 length is 16 residues. This rearrangement joins TRBV30 to TRBJ1-3; 7 bases match TRBD1. The sequence was collected from a female donor with Graves disease. Material: peripheral blood mononuclear cells (PBMCs), obtained when the disease was refractory, from a patient treated with antithyroid drugs. The DNA of the CDR3 is TGTGCCTGGAGTGTACTGGGACAGTTCTCTGGAAACACCATATATTTT. Its protein is CAWSVLGQFSGNTIYF.